This T cell receptor (beta chain) was captured by sequencing in a study of shared clonotypes between healthy human individuals. Study-wide context: Participating donors consisted of two women and a few men aged 18 to 49.

This clone is a singleton in its sample. The test was conducted at deep level. Assay used: immunoSEQ multiplex PCR; TCRdb lists only in-frame clones, some missing. The sample records more than 2,000,000 clones, approximately 94% being singletons. The CD4+ fraction was divided into a CD45RA+ naive subset and a CD45RA-negative memory subset. The CDR3 runs 15 residues. J gave up 7 bases and V 5 bases, and 11 bases lay outside the gene matches. The V gene's germline CDR1 is LNHDA and CDR2 SQIVND (reference sequence). The sequenced material came from naive CD4+ T cells sorted from blood. As to subset: CD45RA+ positively selected. This TCR derives from a man aged 18 to 35 in good health. This chain joins TRBV19 and TRBJ1-1, with 9 bases matching TRBD1. CDR3 amino acids: CASSLRTGARVEAFF. The CDR3 DNA sequence: TGTGCCAGTAGTTTGAGGACAGGGGCAAGGGTTGAAGCTTTCTTT.